This entry lists 27 T cell receptor beta chains sequenced from one sample in a study of shared clonotypes between healthy human individuals. This table comes from immunoSEQ multiplex PCR, and its TCRdb copy is limited to in-frame clones, with some not included. The data show roughly 2,500,000 clones, over 85% seen once. Sequenced: naive CD4+ T cells from PBMCs. Subset reported: CD45RA+ positively selected. The receptor set was obtained from a man younger than 35 in good health. Some clones in this sample may be carry-over from other donors' samples.

The gene calls are TRBV5-4 and TRBJ1-1; D may be TRBD1 (5 bases). CDR1 SGHNT and CDR2 YYREEE come from the germline V gene (reference sequence). Trimming took off 4 bases at V and 5 bases at J, with 21 bases between the two ends. The CDR3 consists of 16 residues. The CDR3 protein is CASSRDWDAQKTEAFF. For the CDR3, the DNA is TGTGCCAGCAGCCGGGACTGGGACGCCCAAAAGACTGAAGCTTTCTTT.

The V gene is TRBV28, the J gene TRBJ2-2; 8 bases line up with TRBD2. V lost 8 bases, J lost 4 bases, and 21 bases stayed unmatched. The CDR3 is 19 residues long. In germline, CDR1 is MDHEN, CDR2 SYDVKM. The CDR3 bases are TGTGCCAGCCGACCCGGGAGGGGACTTACAGGGACTCGCACCGGGGAGCTGTTTTTT. This encodes CASRPGRGLTGTRTGELFF.

This chain uses TRBV9 with TRBJ2-2; 14 bases fit TRBD2. The V segment lost 1 base and the J segment 4 bases; nucleotides outside the gene matches: 6. The CDR3 runs to 18 residues. Germline CDR1 SGDLS, CDR2 YYNGEE. Here the CDR3 reads CASSVLVGTSGSTGELFF. The CDR3 coding sequence is TGTGCCAGCAGCGTACTGGTAGGGACTAGCGGGAGCACCGGGGAGCTGTTTTTT.

The V gene is TRBV4-2, the J gene TRBJ2-7; 16 bases fit TRBD2. With V trimmed by 1 base and J by 3 bases, 6 bases remained unmatched. Germline V gene lookup returns CDR1 LGHNA and CDR2 YNFKEQ. The CDR3 length is 18 residues. The CDR3 region has the DNA TGTGCCAGCAGCCAAGGAACCGGGACTAGCGGGAGGGACTACGAGCAGTACTTC. Its protein product is CASSQGTGTSGRDYEQYF.

V usage is TRBV9 and J usage is TRBJ2-2; 7 bases align to TRBD1. Germline-derived CDR1 and CDR2 are SGDLS and YYNGEE. The CDR3 contains 14 residues. V gave up 5 bases and J gave up 3 bases; unmatched junction bases: 4. The CDR3 DNA follows: TGTGCCAGCAGTAGGGACAGCCACACCGGGGAGCTGTTTTTT. Its protein is CASSRDSHTGELFF.

The V and J genes are TRBV6-6 and TRBJ1-6; D is unclear. The CDR3 is 13 amino acids. The ends were cut back, 7 bases at V and 4 bases at J, with 8 bases in the middle. Germline-derived CDR1 and CDR2 are MNHNY and SVGAGI (reference sequence). The CDR3 region is CASTSGYNSPLHF. CDR3 DNA sequence: TGTGCCAGCACCTCCGGATATAATTCACCCCTCCACTTT.

The chain combines TRBV4-2 with TRBJ2-7; 12 positions match TRBD1. Germline values: CDR1 LGHNA, CDR2 YNFKEQ. V lost 0 bases to trimming and J lost 6 bases; unmatched junction nucleotides: 3. The CDR3 contains 15 residues. Written as DNA, the CDR3 is TGTGCCAGCAGCCAAGAGGGACAGGGGGCATCCGAGCAGTACTTC. As protein: CASSQEGQGASEQYF.

Concerning this clone: Other DNA sequences in this sample translate to the same CDR3. The chain has TRBV18 and TRBJ2-1; 14 bases are a match to TRBD2. CDR3 size: 15 residues. Trimming cost V 2 bases and J 10 bases; bases outside gene matches: 4. Germline CDR1 KGHSH, CDR2 LQKENI. The CDR3 region is CASSPRLAGGVEQFF. The CDR3 bases are TGTGCCAGCTCACCAAGACTAGCGGGAGGGGTCGAGCAGTTCTTC. The full variable domain, its missing parts supplied by reference TRBV18 and TRBJ2-1, is NAGVMQNPRHLVRRRGQEARLRCSPMKGHSHVYWYRQLPEEGLKFMVYLQKENIIDESGMPKERFSAEFPKEGPSILRIQQVVRGDSAAYFCASSPRLAGGVEQFFGPGTRLTVL.

This clone came up once. The chain couples TRBV11-2 to TRBJ2-5; D remains ambiguous. The germline V gene has CDR1 SGHAT and CDR2 FQNNGV. The V end lost 3 bases, the J end lost 2 bases, and 19 bases lay between the germline ends. The CDR3 is 17 residues long. The CDR3 nucleotides read TGTGCCAGCAGCTTCGATGTTCGTGTCAGCGCTCAAGAGACCCAGTACTTC. This translates into CASSFDVRVSAQETQYF.

With respect to this clone: Additional DNA sequences in this sample encode the identical CDR3. The chain carries TRBV5-1 and TRBJ1-1, with TRBD1 matching over 7 bases. Germline trimming cut 1 base from V and 4 bases from J; bases unmatched to any gene: 1. The germline gives CDR1 SGHRS, CDR2 YFSETQ. There are 13 residues in the CDR3. The CDR3 nucleotides are TGCGCCAGCAGCTTGACAGGGGTCACTGAAGCTTTCTTT. Protein product: CASSLTGVTEAFF. Full variable domain (rest looked up from reference TRBV5-1 and TRBJ1-1): KAGVTQTPRYLIKTRGQQVTLSCSPISGHRSVSWYQQTPGQGLQFLFEYFSETQRNKGNFPGRFSGRQFSNSRSEMNVSTLELGDSALYLCASSLTGVTEAFFGQGTRLTVV.

This sequence joins TRBV5-5 and TRBJ1-3; TRBD1 agrees at 10 bases. The germline CDR1 and CDR2 sequences are SGHKS and YYEKEE (reference sequence). CDR3 length equals 15 residues. V lost 4 bases, J lost 2 bases, and 3 bases stayed unmatched. The DNA for the CDR3 is TGTGCCAGCAGCAGACAGGGGGCGGCTGGAAACACCATATATTTT. This translates into CASSRQGAAGNTIYF.

This chain connects TRBV7-7 to TRBJ1-3; tentative D call: TRBD1 (5 bases). CDR1 and CDR2 from the germline V gene are SSHAT and FNYEAQ (reference sequence). This CDR3 has 14 residues. Trimming took 5 bases from V and 4 from J, leaving 12 bases between them. This CDR3 is CASSAGTAGNTIYF. In DNA, the CDR3 is TGTGCCAGCAGCGCCGGGACCGCGGGAAACACCATATATTTT. Variable domain in full (rest from reference TRBV7-7 and TRBJ1-3): GAGVSQSPRYKVTKRGQDVTLRCDPISSHATLYWYQQALGQGPEFLTYFNYEAQPDKSGLPSDRFSAERPEGSISTLTIQRTEQRDSAMYRCASSAGTAGNTIYFGEGSWLTVV.

V and J are TRBV7-2 and TRBJ2-7; D ambiguous. Trimming took 5 bases from V and 0 from J, leaving 11 bases between them. The germline CDR1 and CDR2 sequences are SGHTA and FQGNSA. The CDR3 has 14 amino acids. Here the CDR3 DNA reads TGTGCCAGCAGCCCCCGACGGACCTCCTACGAGCAGTACTTC. Translated: CASSPRRTSYEQYF. Full variable domain (missing parts from reference TRBV7-2 and TRBJ2-7): GAGVSQSPSNKVTEKGKDVELRCDPISGHTALYWYRQSLGQGLEFLIYFQGNSAPDKSGLPSDRFSAERTGGSVSTLTIQRTQQEDSAVYLCASSPRRTSYEQYFGPGTRLTVT.

The chain is built from TRBV11-3 and TRBJ2-7, with 9 bases fitting TRBD2. The V segment lost 2 bases and the J segment 6 bases; nucleotides outside the gene matches: 5. The length of the CDR3 is 14 residues. Germline values: CDR1 SGHNT, CDR2 YENEEA. The CDR3 sequence is CASSLPGLASEQYF. Here the CDR3 DNA reads TGTGCCAGCAGCTTACCGGGACTAGCTTCCGAGCAGTACTTC.

The genes are TRBV5-1 and TRBJ1-4; 7 nucleotides agree with TRBD1. Unmatched junction bases numbered 2, after V lost 5 bases and J lost 4 bases. The CDR3 loop spans 13 amino acids. Germline V lookup: CDR1 SGHRS, CDR2 YFSETQ. The CDR3 nucleotides read TGCGCCAGCAGTAACAGGGGTAATGAAAAACTGTTTTTT. The encoded protein is CASSNRGNEKLFF.

The chain links TRBV5-1 to TRBJ1-1; possible D gene TRBD1, 6 bases. CDR3 length equals 13 residues. V lost 7 bases and J 0 bases, leaving 10 bases between the germline ends. Germline CDR1 SGHRS, CDR2 YFSETQ. CDR3 residues: CASAGQMNTEAFF. For the CDR3, the DNA is TGCGCCAGCGCCGGACAGATGAACACTGAAGCTTTCTTT.

This clone was detected only once. The V and J genes are TRBV7-3 and TRBJ2-7, with 7 bases lining up with TRBD2. V lost 5 bases to trimming and J lost 4 bases; unmatched junction nucleotides: 11. From germline, CDR1 is SGHTA and CDR2 FQGTGA. The CDR3 totals 15 residues. In DNA form, the CDR3 reads TGTGCCAGCAGCCCCTCCCGCGGGAGCGCTTACGAGCAGTACTTC. This sequence encodes CASSPSRGSAYEQYF. The variable domain in full, with the rest retrieved from reference TRBV7-3 and TRBJ2-7, is GAGVSQTPSNKVTEKGKYVELRCDPISGHTALYWYRQSLGQGPEFLIYFQGTGAADDSGLPNDRFFAVRPEGSVSTLKIQRTERGDSAVYLCASSPSRGSAYEQYFGPGTRLTVT.

This sequence joins TRBV9 and TRBJ2-1, with D perhaps matching TRBD2 (6 bases). CDR1 and CDR2 (germline): SGDLS, YYNGEE. The CDR3 sequence is 16 residues long. Trimming took 0 bases from V and 2 from J, leaving 12 bases between them. The CDR3 loop is CASSVDSGVAYNEQFF. CDR3 nucleotides: TGTGCCAGCAGCGTAGATTCGGGAGTAGCCTACAATGAGCAGTTCTTC.

The chain recombines TRBV30 with TRBJ1-2, with no clear D. The CDR3 runs to 11 residues. V dropped 5 bases and J dropped 0 bases, with 4 bases sitting between them. In germline, CDR1 is GTSNPN, CDR2 SVGIG (reference sequence). The CDR3 DNA follows: TGTGCCTGGGGAGCTAACTATGGCTACACCTTC. Translation gives CAWGANYGYTF.

This sequence joins TRBV14 and TRBJ1-4; 7 nucleotides line up with TRBD1. CDR1 and CDR2 (germline): SGHDN, FVKESK. V was clipped by 2 bases and J by 0 bases; unmatched bases: 3. This CDR3 spans 16 amino acids. CDR3: CASSQFDRATNEKLFF. The DNA for the CDR3 is TGTGCCAGCAGCCAATTCGACAGGGCAACTAATGAAAAACTGTTTTTT.

The chain links TRBV2 to TRBJ1-5, with D perhaps matching TRBD1 (6 bases). Trimming pared 3 bases from V and 2 bases from J, leaving 14 bases between. CDR1 and CDR2 from the germline V gene are SNHLY and FYNNEI. The length of the CDR3 is 16 residues. The CDR3 region has the DNA TGTGCCAGCAGTGACTCTCGACAGGCCCGCAATCAGCCCCAGCATTTT. Residues: CASSDSRQARNQPQHF.

This chain joins TRBV29-1 and TRBJ2-7; no firm D call. The germline V gene has CDR1 SQVTM and CDR2 ANQGSEA. Trimming stripped 3 bases from V and 5 bases from J, with 8 bases between. This CDR3 contains 11 residues. The CDR3 sequence is CSVESTNEQYF. The CDR3 region has the DNA TGCAGCGTTGAGTCCACCAACGAGCAGTACTTC.

The V call is TRBV7-2, the J call TRBJ2-7; 7 bases fit TRBD2. Trimming at V came to 5 bases and at J to 8 bases, leaving 12 bases not matched to a gene. CDR1 is SGHTA, CDR2 FQGNSA, per germline. This CDR3 has 14 residues. This CDR3 is CASSPRGSPTKQYF. The CDR3 DNA follows: TGTGCCAGCAGCCCGCGGGGGAGTCCTACGAAGCAGTACTTC.

The chain couples TRBV4-3 to TRBJ1-2; no reliable D call. The CDR3 covers 14 residues. V was cut by 0 bases and J by 7 bases, with 12 bases left in between. Germline values: CDR1 LGHNA, CDR2 YSLEER. The CDR3 region has the DNA TGCGCCAGCAGCCAAGACAACTCTGGGATTGGCTACACCTTC. Protein: CASSQDNSGIGYTF.

Only one count was recorded for this clone. V usage is TRBV10-3 and J usage is TRBJ2-7; 7 bases align to TRBD1. Germline V lookup: CDR1 ENHRY, CDR2 SYGVKD. With V trimmed by 10 bases and J by 2 bases, 8 bases remained unmatched. The CDR3 sequence is 13 residues long. CDR3 amino acids: CATASGTAYEQYF. The DNA for the CDR3 is TGTGCCACCGCTTCCGGGACAGCCTACGAGCAGTACTTC.

The gene calls are TRBV5-1 and TRBJ2-3; D is undetermined. Germline V gene sequence: CDR1 SGHRS, CDR2 YFSETQ. V dropped 0 bases and J dropped 4 bases, with 9 bases sitting between them. The CDR3 consists of 14 residues. The DNA for the CDR3 is TGCGCCAGCAGCTTGGCCTTTGGCGCAGATACGCAGTATTTT. Protein: CASSLAFGADTQYF.

J is TRBJ2-2 and V is TRBV18; D is perhaps TRBD1 (6 bases). The V and J ends lost 3 bases and 5 bases respectively, with 13 bases between them. Germline V CDR1 and CDR2: KGHSH, LQKENI. This CDR3 has 15 residues. CDR3 nucleotide sequence: TGTGCCAGCTCACCCTCATCAGGGGCGACCGGGGAGCTGTTTTTT. It is translated as CASSPSSGATGELFF.